This TCR beta chain was obtained from a study of T cell responses to AZD1222 COVID-19 vaccine. Findings and limits, study-wide: It should be noted that donors were predominantly white British and more often female, and clonal diversity was possibly underestimated.

On this clone: Its matching antigen is unknown.

The repertoire was sequenced with immunoSEQ multiplex PCR; TCRdb's copy has only in-frame clones and lacks some. The table includes some 150,000 clones, 80% to 95% detected once. The germline gives CDR1 DFQATT, CDR2 SNEGSKA (reference sequence). The length of the CDR3 is 11 residues. Between the trimmed V and J ends, which lost 5 bases and 13 bases, there was a span of 15 bases. This TCR came from an adult who received the AZD1222 COVID-19 vaccine. The chain joins TRBV20-1 to TRBJ2-4; D tentatively reads TRBD1 or TRBD2 (6 bases each). This sample comprised peripheral blood, obtained 28 days after the second AZD1222 dose. DNA of the CDR3: TGCAGTGCTGAGAAGGGGGGTCGACAGTACTTC. Its translation: CSAEKGGRQYF.